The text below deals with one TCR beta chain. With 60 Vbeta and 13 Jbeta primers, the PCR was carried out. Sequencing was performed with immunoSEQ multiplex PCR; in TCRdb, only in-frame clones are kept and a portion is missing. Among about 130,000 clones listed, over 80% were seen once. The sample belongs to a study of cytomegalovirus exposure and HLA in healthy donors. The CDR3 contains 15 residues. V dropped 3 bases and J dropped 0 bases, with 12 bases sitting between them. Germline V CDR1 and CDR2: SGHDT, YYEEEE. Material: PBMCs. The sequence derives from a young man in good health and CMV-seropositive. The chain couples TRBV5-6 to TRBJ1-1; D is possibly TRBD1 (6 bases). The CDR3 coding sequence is TGTGCCAGCAGCTGGGGGCAGGCCATGAACACTGAAGCTTTCTTT. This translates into CASSWGQAMNTEAFF.